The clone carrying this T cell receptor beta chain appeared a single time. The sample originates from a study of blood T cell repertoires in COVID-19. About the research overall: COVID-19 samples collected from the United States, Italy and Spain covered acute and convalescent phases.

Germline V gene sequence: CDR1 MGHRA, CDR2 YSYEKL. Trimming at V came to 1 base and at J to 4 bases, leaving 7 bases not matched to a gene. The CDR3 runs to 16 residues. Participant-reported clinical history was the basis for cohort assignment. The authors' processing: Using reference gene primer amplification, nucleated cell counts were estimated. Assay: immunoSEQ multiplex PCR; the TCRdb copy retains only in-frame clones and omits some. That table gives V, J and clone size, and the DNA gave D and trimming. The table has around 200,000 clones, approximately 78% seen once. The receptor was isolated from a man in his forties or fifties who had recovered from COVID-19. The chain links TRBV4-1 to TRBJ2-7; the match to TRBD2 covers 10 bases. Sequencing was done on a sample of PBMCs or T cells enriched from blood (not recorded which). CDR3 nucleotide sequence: TGCGCCAGCAGCCAAGGCAGGACTAGCGGAATGTACGAGCAGTACTTC. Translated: CASSQGRTSGMYEQYF.